The 17 T cell receptor beta chains given below trace back to one sample, sequenced in a study of blood T cell repertoires in COVID-19. The data were produced by immunoSEQ multiplex PCR, yet TCRdb's version contains in-frame clones alone and is incomplete. Of 200,000 to 250,000 clones in the sample, about 84% were seen once. Material for sequencing was peripheral blood. Every receptor here comes from a man of 80 years or more with acute or convalescent COVID-19.

This rearrangement joins TRBV2 to TRBJ1-1, with D unresolved. CDR1 is SNHLY and CDR2 is FYNNEI in the germline V gene. Trimming took 6 bases from V and 4 from J, leaving 18 bases between them. This CDR3 comprises 15 residues. CDR3 sequence: CASRGSRGLGTEAFF. In DNA, the CDR3 is TGTGCCAGCAGGGGTTCGCGGGGATTAGGCACTGAAGCTTTCTTT.

The chain uses TRBV5-5 and TRBJ2-3; possible D gene TRBD1, 6 bases. The CDR3 is 15 residues long. V was clipped by 0 bases and J by 1 base, with 9 bases between them. CDR1 SGHKS and CDR2 YYEKEE come from the germline V gene (reference sequence). The DNA of the CDR3 is TGTGCCAGCAGCTTGGCGGACAGTGGCACAGATACGCAGTATTTT. Its translation is CASSLADSGTDTQYF.

This clone was seen more than once but under ten times. The chain is built from TRBV5-6 and TRBJ1-2; 9 nucleotides align to TRBD1. The CDR3 has 14 residues. The V gene's germline CDR1 is SGHDT and CDR2 YYEEEE. The V and J ends lost 1 base and 8 bases, in that order; junction bases with no gene match: 6. This CDR3 is CASSLRQGVEGYTF. In nucleotides, the CDR3 is TGTGCCAGCAGCTTGAGACAGGGGGTAGAGGGCTACACCTTC. Using reference TRBV5-6 and TRBJ1-2 for the parts outside the CDR3, the full variable domain is DAGVTQSPTHLIKTRGQQVTLRCSPKSGHDTVSWYQQALGQGPQFIFQYYEEEERQRGNFPDRFSGHQFPNYSSELNVNALLLGDSALYLCASSLRQGVEGYTFGSGTRLTVV.

The chain carries TRBV6-5 and TRBJ2-2, with D perhaps matching TRBD1 (6 bases). Between the trimmed V and J ends, which lost 6 bases and 7 bases, there was a span of 15 bases. Germline V gene lookup returns CDR1 MNHEY and CDR2 SVGAGI. CDR3 length equals 14 residues. Here the CDR3 reads CASSPGTTGGELFF. For the CDR3, the DNA is TGTGCCAGCAGCCCCGGGACAACAGGCGGGGAGCTGTTTTTT.

This rearrangement joins TRBV7-2 to TRBJ1-5, with D maybe TRBD1 (5 bases). Trimming took off 8 bases at V and 0 bases at J, with 14 bases between the two ends. CDR1 SGHTA and CDR2 FQGNSA come from the germline V gene. This CDR3 has 15 residues. For the CDR3, the DNA is TGTGCCAGCGGCCCCGGGGGGGTTAGCAATCAGCCCCAGCATTTT. This codes for CASGPGGVSNQPQHF.

The V call is TRBV3-1 (or the pseudogene TRBV3-2), the J call TRBJ2-3; TRBD1 agrees at 7 bases. The ends lost 4 bases at V and 4 bases at J; junction bases unmatched: 2. The CDR3 loop spans 13 amino acids. The germline V gene has CDR1 LGHDT and CDR2 YNNKEL (reference sequence). The CDR3 protein is CASSRQGADTQYF. The CDR3 DNA sequence: TGTGCCAGCAGCCGGCAGGGGGCAGATACGCAGTATTTT.

Comments on this clone: One end of the junction is discordant with germline, which a read error may explain. Other nucleotide sequences in the sample specify the same CDR3. The rearrangement uses TRBV11-2 and TRBJ2-7, with a possible D match to TRBD1 (6 bases). The CDR3 has 14 amino acids. Germline V gene sequence: CDR1 SGHAT, CDR2 FQNNGV. This CDR3 is CASSLGQRDNEQYF. The CDR3 DNA reads as TGTGCCAGCAGTTTAGGCCAACGGGACAACGAGCAGTACTTC.

The chain employs TRBV19 and TRBJ1-5; D possibly corresponds to TRBD1 (6 bases). Germline values: CDR1 LNHDA, CDR2 SQIVND (reference sequence). There are 13 residues in the CDR3. Trimming pared 5 bases from V and 8 bases from J, leaving 13 bases between. The CDR3 sequence is CASSPGELKPQHF. In nucleotides, the CDR3 is TGTGCCAGTAGTCCAGGGGAATTGAAGCCCCAGCATTTT.

The chain recombines TRBV6-5 with TRBJ1-1; 8 bases fit TRBD1. Trimming removed 4 bases from V and 7 bases from J; junction bases left unmatched: 2. The CDR3 extends over 12 amino acids. The germline V gene has CDR1 MNHEY and CDR2 SVGAGI. CDR3 in DNA: TGTGCCAGCAGTTCGGGGACAGGTGAAGCTTTCTTT. Protein product: CASSSGTGEAFF.

This chain joins TRBV9 and TRBJ2-3; 9 nucleotides match TRBD2. Unmatched junction bases numbered 16, after V lost 2 bases and J lost 3 bases. Per the germline V gene, CDR1 is SGDLS and CDR2 is YYNGEE. This CDR3 region has 19 residues. The CDR3 bases are TGTGCCAGCAGCGTTAGGACTAGCGTGCCAAATTTGGGGACAGATACGCAGTATTTT. Amino acids: CASSVRTSVPNLGTDTQYF.

The V gene is TRBV25-1, the J gene TRBJ2-7, with D maybe TRBD1 (5 bases). Looked up from germline, CDR1 is MGHDK and CDR2 is SYGVNS. The germline V and J ends were trimmed by 3 bases and 2 bases, with 8 bases remaining between them. The CDR3 totals 13 residues. The CDR3 region is CASSETAAYEQYF. In DNA form, the CDR3 reads TGTGCCAGCAGTGAGACAGCTGCCTACGAGCAGTACTTC.

This chain links TRBV19 with TRBJ2-6, with D maybe TRBD1 (6 bases). The CDR3 totals 17 residues. Germline CDR1 LNHDA, CDR2 SQIVND (reference sequence). V dropped 5 bases and J dropped 0 bases, with 14 bases sitting between them. The CDR3 sequence: CASSPQGLASGANVLTF. The CDR3 nucleotides read TGTGCCAGTAGTCCACAGGGTCTCGCCTCTGGGGCCAACGTCCTGACTTTC.

In DNA, the CDR3 is TGTGCCAGCAGTTTAGAGACTGTCACCCGGGCAGGGAATTCACCCCTCCACTTT. This codes for CASSLETVTRAGNSPLHF. The genes are TRBV27 and TRBJ1-6; D possibly corresponds to TRBD1 (5 bases). Trimming removed 2 bases at V and 7 bases at J, with 21 bases between. CDR3 length equals 18 residues. Germline V CDR1 and CDR2: MNHEY, SMNVEV (reference sequence).

This clone has more than one count but fewer than ten. V usage is TRBV28 and J usage is TRBJ1-1, with 7 bases matching TRBD1. The CDR3 sequence is 16 residues long. V trimming: 6 bases; J trimming: 6 bases; junction bases outside the gene matches: 16. Germline CDR1 MDHEN, CDR2 SYDVKM. CDR3 DNA sequence: TGTGCCAGCAGACCAAGTTCGACAGGGAGAAGCCCTGAAGCTTTCTTT. Amino acids: CASRPSSTGRSPEAFF.

Details on this clone: The sample holds other DNA sequences that translate to the same CDR3. The chain joins TRBV20-1 to TRBJ1-1; the D is unclear. V was shortened by 1 base and J by 3 bases, with 3 bases between the two germline ends. CDR1 is DFQATT, CDR2 SNEGSKA, per germline (reference sequence). This CDR3 comprises 11 residues. The CDR3 loop is CSARADTEAFF. Here the CDR3 DNA reads TGCAGTGCTAGAGCGGACACTGAAGCTTTCTTT.

V usage is TRBV5-1 and J usage is TRBJ1-2; D not certain. V dropped 1 base and J dropped 10 bases, with 17 bases sitting between them. The CDR3 totals 14 residues. Germline lookup yields CDR1 SGHRS and CDR2 YFSETQ. CDR3 sequence reads: CASSLQTASHDYTF. The CDR3 coding sequence is TGCGCCAGCAGCTTGCAAACAGCCTCCCATGACTACACCTTC.

This clone was seen more than once but under ten times. The chain joins TRBV6-5 to TRBJ1-1, with D possibly being TRBD1 (5 bases). This CDR3 is 16 amino acids long. Deletions cut 2 bases from V and 1 base from J, with 14 bases between. CDR1 MNHEY and CDR2 SVGAGI come from the germline V gene. This chain's CDR3 is CASSYNLREANTEAFF. Written as DNA, the CDR3 is TGTGCCAGCAGTTACAACCTCAGGGAAGCGAACACTGAAGCTTTCTTT.